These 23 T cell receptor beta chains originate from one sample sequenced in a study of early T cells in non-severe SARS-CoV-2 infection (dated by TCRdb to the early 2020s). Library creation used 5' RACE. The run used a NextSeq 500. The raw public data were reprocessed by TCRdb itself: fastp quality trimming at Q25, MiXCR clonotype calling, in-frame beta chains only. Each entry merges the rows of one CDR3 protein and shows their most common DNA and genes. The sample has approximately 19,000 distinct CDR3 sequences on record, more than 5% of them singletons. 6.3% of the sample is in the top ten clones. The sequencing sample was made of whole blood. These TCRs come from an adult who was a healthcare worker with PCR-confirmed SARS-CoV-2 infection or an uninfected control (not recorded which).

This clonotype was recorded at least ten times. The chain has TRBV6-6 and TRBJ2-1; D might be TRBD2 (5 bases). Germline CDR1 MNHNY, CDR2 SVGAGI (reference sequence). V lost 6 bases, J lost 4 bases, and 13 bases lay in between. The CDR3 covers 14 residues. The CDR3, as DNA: TGTGCCAGCAGACTACCTGGACTTTACAATGAGCAGTTCTTC. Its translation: CASRLPGLYNEQFF.

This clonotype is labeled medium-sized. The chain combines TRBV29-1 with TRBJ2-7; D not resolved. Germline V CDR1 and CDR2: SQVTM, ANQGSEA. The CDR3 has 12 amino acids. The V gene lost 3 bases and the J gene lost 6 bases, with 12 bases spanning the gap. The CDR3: CSVDGSFGEQYF. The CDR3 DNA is TGCAGCGTTGATGGTTCCTTCGGCGAGCAGTACTTC.

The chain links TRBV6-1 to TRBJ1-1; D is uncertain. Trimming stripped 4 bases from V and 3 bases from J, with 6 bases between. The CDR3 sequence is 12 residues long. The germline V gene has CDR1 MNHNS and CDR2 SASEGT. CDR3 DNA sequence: TGTGCCAGCAGTGGCCAGTACACTGAAGCTTTCTTT. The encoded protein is CASSGQYTEAFF.

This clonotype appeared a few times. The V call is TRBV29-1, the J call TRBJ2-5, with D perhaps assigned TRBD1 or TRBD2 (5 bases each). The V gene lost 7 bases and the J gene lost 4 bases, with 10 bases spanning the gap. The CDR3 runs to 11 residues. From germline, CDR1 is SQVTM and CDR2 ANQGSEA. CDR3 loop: CSGGAGETQYF. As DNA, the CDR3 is TGCAGCGGTGGGGCGGGAGAGACCCAGTACTTC.

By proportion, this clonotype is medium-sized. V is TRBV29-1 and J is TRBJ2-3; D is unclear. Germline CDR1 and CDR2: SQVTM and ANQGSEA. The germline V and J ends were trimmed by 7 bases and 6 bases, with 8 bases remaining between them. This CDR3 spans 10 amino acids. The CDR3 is CSAQRDTQYF. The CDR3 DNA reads TGCAGCGCCCAACGGGATACGCAGTATTTT.

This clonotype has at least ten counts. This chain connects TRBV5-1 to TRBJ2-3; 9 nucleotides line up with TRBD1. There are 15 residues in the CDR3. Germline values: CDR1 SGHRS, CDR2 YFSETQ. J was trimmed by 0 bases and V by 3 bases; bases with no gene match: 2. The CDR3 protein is CASSYGQGSTDTQYF. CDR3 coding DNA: TGCGCCAGCAGCTATGGACAGGGGAGCACAGATACGCAGTATTTT. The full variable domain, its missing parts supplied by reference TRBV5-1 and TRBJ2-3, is KAGVTQTPRYLIKTRGQQVTLSCSPISGHRSVSWYQQTPGQGLQFLFEYFSETQRNKGNFPGRFSGRQFSNSRSEMNVSTLELGDSALYLCASSYGQGSTDTQYFGPGTRLTVL.

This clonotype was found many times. This CDR3 is CASSALAKNIQYF. CDR3 nucleotides: TGTGCCAGCTCGGCCTTAGCCAAAAACATTCAGTACTTC. This sequence joins TRBV2 and TRBJ2-4, with unresolved D. Germline assignment: CDR1 SNHLY and CDR2 FYNNEI. V was pared by 8 bases and J by 0 bases, with 8 bases between. CDR3 length: 13 residues.

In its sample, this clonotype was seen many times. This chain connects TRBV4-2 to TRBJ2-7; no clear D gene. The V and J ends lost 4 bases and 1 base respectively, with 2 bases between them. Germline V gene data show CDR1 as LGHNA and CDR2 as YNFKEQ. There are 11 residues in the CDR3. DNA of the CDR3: TGTGCCAGCAGCCGATCCTACGAGCAGTACTTC. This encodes CASSRSYEQYF.

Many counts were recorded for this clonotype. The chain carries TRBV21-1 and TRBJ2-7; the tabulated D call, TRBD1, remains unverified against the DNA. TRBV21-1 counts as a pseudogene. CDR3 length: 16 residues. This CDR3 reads CASRNTGRGRTYEQYF. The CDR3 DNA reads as TGTGCCAGCCGAAACACGGGGAGGGGGCGCACCTACGAGCAGTACTTC.

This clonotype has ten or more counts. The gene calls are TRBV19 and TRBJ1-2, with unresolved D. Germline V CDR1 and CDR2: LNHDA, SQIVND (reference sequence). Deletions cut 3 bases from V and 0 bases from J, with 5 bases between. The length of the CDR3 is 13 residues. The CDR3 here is CASSIGANYGYTF. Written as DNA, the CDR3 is TGTGCCAGTAGTATCGGCGCTAACTATGGCTACACCTTC.

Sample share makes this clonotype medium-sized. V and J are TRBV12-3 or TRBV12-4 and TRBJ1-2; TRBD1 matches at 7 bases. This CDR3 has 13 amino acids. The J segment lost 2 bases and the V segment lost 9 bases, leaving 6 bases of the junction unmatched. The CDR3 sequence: CASLSTGNYGYTF. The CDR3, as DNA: TGTGCCAGTCTTTCGACAGGGAACTATGGCTACACCTTC.

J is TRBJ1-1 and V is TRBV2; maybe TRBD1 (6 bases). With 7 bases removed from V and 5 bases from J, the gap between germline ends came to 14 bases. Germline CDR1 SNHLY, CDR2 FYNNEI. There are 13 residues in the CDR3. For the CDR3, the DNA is TGTGCCAGCATCGGAGGGGGGCGGACTGAAGCTTTCTTT. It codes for CASIGGGRTEAFF. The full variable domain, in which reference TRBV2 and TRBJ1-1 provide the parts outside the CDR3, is EPEVTQTPSHQVTQMGQEVILRCVPISNHLYFYWYRQILGQKVEFLVSFYNNEISEKSEIFDDQFSVERPDGSNFTLKIRSTKLEDSAMYFCASIGGGRTEAFFGQGTRLTVV.

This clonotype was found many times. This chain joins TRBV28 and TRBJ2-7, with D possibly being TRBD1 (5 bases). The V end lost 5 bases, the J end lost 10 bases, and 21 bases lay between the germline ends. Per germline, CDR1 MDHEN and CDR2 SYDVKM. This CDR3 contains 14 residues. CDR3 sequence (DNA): TGTGCCAGCAGTCTCTATGGCGGAGCAGGGTCCCAGTACTTC. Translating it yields CASSLYGGAGSQYF.

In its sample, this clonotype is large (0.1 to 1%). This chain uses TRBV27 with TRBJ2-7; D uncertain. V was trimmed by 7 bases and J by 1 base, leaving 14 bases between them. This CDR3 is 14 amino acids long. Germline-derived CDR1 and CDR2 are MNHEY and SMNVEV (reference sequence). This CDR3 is CASMIATSSYEQYF. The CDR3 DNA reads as TGTGCCAGCATGATAGCCACATCGTCCTACGAGCAGTACTTC.

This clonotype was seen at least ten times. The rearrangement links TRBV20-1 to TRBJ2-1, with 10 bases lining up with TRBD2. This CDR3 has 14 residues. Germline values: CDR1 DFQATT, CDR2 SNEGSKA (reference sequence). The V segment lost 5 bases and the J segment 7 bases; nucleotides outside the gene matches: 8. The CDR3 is CSARRAGGRNEQFF. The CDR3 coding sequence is TGCAGTGCTCGCCGAGCGGGGGGGCGAAATGAGCAGTTCTTC.

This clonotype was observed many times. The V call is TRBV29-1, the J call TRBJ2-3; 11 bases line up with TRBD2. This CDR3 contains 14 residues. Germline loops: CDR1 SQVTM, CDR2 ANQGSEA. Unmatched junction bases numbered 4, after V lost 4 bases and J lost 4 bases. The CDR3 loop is CSVVTSGRPDTQYF. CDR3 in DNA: TGCAGCGTTGTCACTAGCGGGAGACCAGATACGCAGTATTTT.

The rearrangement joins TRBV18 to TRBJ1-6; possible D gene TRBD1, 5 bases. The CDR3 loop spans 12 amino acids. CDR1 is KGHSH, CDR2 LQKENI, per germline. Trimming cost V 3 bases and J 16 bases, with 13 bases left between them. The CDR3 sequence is CASSPTGPQLHF. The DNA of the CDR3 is TGTGCCAGCTCACCGACGGGGCCCCAACTCCACTTT. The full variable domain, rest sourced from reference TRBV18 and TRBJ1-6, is NAGVMQNPRHLVRRRGQEARLRCSPMKGHSHVYWYRQLPEEGLKFMVYLQKENIIDESGMPKERFSAEFPKEGPSILRIQQVVRGDSAAYFCASSPTGPQLHFGNGTRLTVT.

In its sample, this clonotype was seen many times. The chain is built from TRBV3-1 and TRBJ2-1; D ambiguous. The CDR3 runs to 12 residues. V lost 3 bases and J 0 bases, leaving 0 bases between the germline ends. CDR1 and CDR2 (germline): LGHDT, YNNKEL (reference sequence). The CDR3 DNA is TGTGCCAGCAGCCACTCCTACAATGAGCAGTTCTTC. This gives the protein CASSHSYNEQFF.

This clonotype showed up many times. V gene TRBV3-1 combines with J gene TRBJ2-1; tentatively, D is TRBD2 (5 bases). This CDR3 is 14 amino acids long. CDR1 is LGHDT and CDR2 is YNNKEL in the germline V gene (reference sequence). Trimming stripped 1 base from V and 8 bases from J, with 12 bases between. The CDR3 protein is CASSQGLLVDEQFF. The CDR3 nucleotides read TGTGCCAGCAGCCAAGGATTACTAGTCGATGAGCAGTTCTTC.

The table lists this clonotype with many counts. The CDR3: CSARGGGGAGGTDTQYF. CDR3 DNA sequence: TGCAGTGCTAGAGGAGGGGGGGGAGCGGGAGGTACAGATACGCAGTATTTT. V gene TRBV20-1 combines with J gene TRBJ2-3, with 9 bases that match TRBD2. In germline, CDR1 is DFQATT, CDR2 SNEGSKA (reference sequence). Trimming took 1 base from V and 3 from J; bases not matched to a gene: 11. The CDR3 totals 17 residues.

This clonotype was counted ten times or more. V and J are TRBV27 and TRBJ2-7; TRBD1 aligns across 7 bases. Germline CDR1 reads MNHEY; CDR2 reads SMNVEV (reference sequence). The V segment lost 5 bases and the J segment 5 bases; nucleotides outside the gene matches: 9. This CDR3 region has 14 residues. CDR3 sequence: CASSPFKGANEQYF. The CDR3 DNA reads TGTGCCAGCAGTCCCTTCAAGGGGGCAAACGAGCAGTACTTC.

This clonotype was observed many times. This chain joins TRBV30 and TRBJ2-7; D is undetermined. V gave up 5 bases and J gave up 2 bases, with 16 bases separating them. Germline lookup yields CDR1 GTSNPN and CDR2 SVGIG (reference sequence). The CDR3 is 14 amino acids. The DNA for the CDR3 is TGTGCCTGGTCCTCGATTAGCCATACCTACGAGCAGTACTTC. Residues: CAWSSISHTYEQYF.

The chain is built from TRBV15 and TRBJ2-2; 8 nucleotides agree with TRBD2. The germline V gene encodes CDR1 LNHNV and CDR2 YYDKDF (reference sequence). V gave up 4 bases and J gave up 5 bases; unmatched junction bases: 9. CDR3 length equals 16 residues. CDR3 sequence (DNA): TGTGCCACCAGCACACTTAGCGGGATGGGTACCGGGGAGCTGTTTTTT. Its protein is CATSTLSGMGTGELFF.